These 32 T cell receptor beta chains came from one sample sequenced in a study of graft-versus-host responses after intestinal transplantation. TCRdb keeps only in-frame clones here, not all; method: immunoSEQ multiplex PCR. The sample includes about 120,000 clones, roughly nine tenths of them seen just once. Which antigens these TCRs recognize remains unknown. The starting material was unstimulated CD4+ T cells sorted from spleen or lymph node cells, obtained before intestinal transplant. These TCRs come from a human donor who received an intestinal transplant.

This clone was counted a single time. The genes are TRBV14 and TRBJ2-5; TRBD1 agrees at 7 bases. Germline CDR1 and CDR2: SGHDN and FVKESK. With V trimmed by 4 bases and J by 5 bases, 4 bases remained unmatched. The CDR3 has 13 residues. CDR3 nucleotides: TGTGCCAGCAGCCGACAGGGCTGGGAGACCCAGTACTTC. It translates to CASSRQGWETQYF.

The chain links TRBV30 to TRBJ1-3; no clear D. Trimming left V 2 bases short and J 0 bases short, with 14 bases between. Germline V gene data show CDR1 as GTSNPN and CDR2 as SVGIG (reference sequence). This CDR3 spans 16 amino acids. The CDR3: CAWSTGLPSSGNTIYF. In DNA form, the CDR3 reads TGTGCCTGGAGTACTGGACTCCCTAGCTCTGGAAACACCATATATTTT.

The gene calls are TRBV30 and TRBJ2-7, with TRBD2 identical over 8 bases. With V trimmed by 5 bases and J by 6 bases, 9 bases remained unmatched. The CDR3 is 13 residues long. CDR1 is GTSNPN, CDR2 SVGIG, per germline (reference sequence). Here the CDR3 DNA reads TGTGCCTGGGGTATTGGACTAGCTTCCGAGCAGTACTTC. Amino acid sequence: CAWGIGLASEQYF.

J is TRBJ2-1 and V is TRBV29-1; weak D call: TRBD2 (5 bases). The V end lost 1 base, the J end lost 6 bases, and 10 bases lay between the germline ends. CDR1 and CDR2 from the germline V gene are SQVTM and ANQGSEA. The CDR3 spans 13 residues. This CDR3 reads CSVEGRGPNEQFF. The CDR3 DNA follows: TGCAGCGTTGAAGGCCGAGGGCCCAATGAGCAGTTCTTC.

The V and J genes are TRBV6-5 and TRBJ2-7, with D maybe TRBD2 (6 bases). Looked up from germline, CDR1 is MNHEY and CDR2 is SVGAGI. Trimming removed 6 bases from V and 2 bases from J, with 17 bases in between. The CDR3 has 15 residues. CDR3: CASRDLGGAPYEQYF. The CDR3 nucleotides are TGTGCCAGCAGAGACCTCGGGGGAGCGCCCTACGAGCAGTACTTC.

CDR3 in DNA: TGTGCCACCAGCAGAGACCGACAGGGATACACTGAAGCTTTCTTT. Translation: CATSRDRQGYTEAFF. The rearrangement uses TRBV15 and TRBJ1-1; 7 nucleotides match TRBD1. V lost 0 bases and J lost 3; bases outside the gene matches: 4. CDR3 length: 15 amino acids. CDR1 is LNHNV, CDR2 YYDKDF, per germline (reference sequence). The full variable domain, rest sourced from reference TRBV15 and TRBJ1-1, is DAMVIQNPRYQVTQFGKPVTLSCSQTLNHNVMYWYQQKSSQAPKLLFHYYDKDFNNEADTPDNFQSRRPNTSFCFLDIRSPGLGDTAMYLCATSRDRQGYTEAFFGQGTRLTVV.

The chain uses TRBV6-5 and TRBJ1-2, with TRBD1 identical over 7 bases. This CDR3 region has 13 residues. V gave up 2 bases and J gave up 8 bases; unmatched junction bases: 5. Looked up from germline, CDR1 is MNHEY and CDR2 is SVGAGI. The CDR3 sequence: CASSYPGTDGYTF. CDR3 in DNA: TGTGCCAGCAGTTACCCCGGGACAGACGGCTACACCTTC.

The V call is TRBV6-5, the J call TRBJ2-2; 12 nucleotides line up with TRBD2. V lost 4 bases and J lost 1; bases outside the gene matches: 1. The CDR3 totals 16 residues. In germline, CDR1 is MNHEY, CDR2 SVGAGI. CDR3 nucleotides: TGTGCCAGCAGTTCTAGCGGGAGGGGGAACACCGGGGAGCTGTTTTTT. Translating it yields CASSSSGRGNTGELFF.

This chain uses TRBV7-2 with TRBJ1-1, with D possibly TRBD1 on 6 matching bases. This CDR3 is 14 amino acids long. Germline CDR1 SGHTA, CDR2 FQGNSA. Trimming stripped 1 base from V and 3 bases from J, with 9 bases between. CDR3 loop: CASSLGDTYTEAFF. CDR3 DNA sequence: TGTGCCAGCAGCTTAGGGGACACTTACACTGAAGCTTTCTTT.

The J gene is TRBJ2-7, the V gene TRBV28, with D possibly being TRBD2 (6 bases). V was cut by 7 bases and J by 3 bases, with 22 bases left in between. This CDR3 has 16 amino acids. Germline CDR1 and CDR2: MDHEN and SYDVKM. The CDR3 protein is CASTRGPGGRFYEQYF. In nucleotides, the CDR3 is TGTGCCAGCACCCGAGGTCCCGGGGGACGGTTCTACGAGCAGTACTTC.

This chain joins TRBV11-1 and TRBJ2-4; TRBD2 aligns across 14 bases. The CDR3 extends over 16 amino acids. Trimming removed 1 base from V and 6 bases from J; junction bases left unmatched: 2. The germline CDR1 and CDR2 sequences are SGHAT and FQDESV (reference sequence). The CDR3, as DNA: TGTGCCAGCAGCTTAGGACTAGCGGGAGGGTCAAACATTCAGTACTTC. This codes for CASSLGLAGGSNIQYF.

The chain links TRBV6-6 to TRBJ1-4, with no clear D. The CDR3 runs to 15 residues. Per the germline V gene, CDR1 is MNHNY and CDR2 is SVGAGI (reference sequence). V was clipped by 4 bases and J by 0 bases, with 9 bases between them. This CDR3 reads CASSSQFTTNEKLFF. DNA for the CDR3: TGTGCCAGCAGTTCCCAATTCACAACTAATGAAAAACTGTTTTTT.

This rearrangement joins TRBV5-1 to TRBJ2-1; possible D gene TRBD2, 6 bases. In germline, CDR1 is SGHRS, CDR2 YFSETQ. This CDR3 has 15 residues. With 3 bases removed from V and 6 bases from J, the gap between germline ends came to 16 bases. DNA of the CDR3: TGCGCCAGCAGCTCCCGGGTAGCGGTTCTCAATGAGCAGTTCTTC. Its translation is CASSSRVAVLNEQFF.

The chain recombines TRBV7-2 with TRBJ1-2, with D perhaps matching TRBD1 (6 bases). The V and J ends lost 5 bases and 6 bases respectively, with 19 bases between them. CDR1 SGHTA and CDR2 FQGNSA come from the germline V gene. CDR3 size: 15 residues. Here the CDR3 DNA reads TGTGCCAGCAGCCCCCCGAGGGGGATCTGGGATGGCTACACCTTC. Translation: CASSPPRGIWDGYTF.

The V call is TRBV2, the J call TRBJ1-4; 9 bases line up with TRBD1. The CDR3 contains 14 residues. The germline gives CDR1 SNHLY, CDR2 FYNNEI. V shed 5 bases and J 8 bases; nucleotides not matched to a gene: 6. This CDR3 reads CASSSQGAKEKLFF. The CDR3 coding sequence is TGTGCCAGCAGTTCACAGGGGGCAAAGGAAAAACTGTTTTTT.

The chain recombines TRBV12-2 with TRBJ2-3; the D call of TRBD2 is as the table states it, not checked on the DNA. TRBV12-2 is a pseudogene segment. The CDR3 is 17 residues long. CDR3 protein: CASRLVTSGVGGDTQYF. The CDR3 DNA is TGTGCAAGTCGCTTAGTGACTAGCGGGGTTGGGGGGGATACGCAGTATTTT.

The chain couples TRBV18 to TRBJ2-5, with TRBD1 matching over 7 bases. The CDR3 length is 15 residues. V dropped 4 bases and J dropped 1; count of bases not matched to a gene: 6. The germline V gene has CDR1 KGHSH and CDR2 LQKENI. The CDR3 here is CASSQDRVVQETQYF. In nucleotides, the CDR3 is TGTGCCAGCTCACAAGACAGGGTTGTCCAAGAGACCCAGTACTTC.

V gene TRBV11-2 combines with J gene TRBJ2-3; weak D call: TRBD2 (5 bases). The CDR3 contains 17 residues. Trimming pared 0 bases from V and 2 bases from J, leaving 15 bases between. From germline, CDR1 is SGHAT and CDR2 FQNNGV. CDR3 sequence (DNA): TGTGCCAGCAGCTTAGATTTACGGCTAGCCCCCACAGATACGCAGTATTTT. This gives the protein CASSLDLRLAPTDTQYF.

The chain carries TRBV9 and TRBJ2-1, with a weak D call TRBD2 (5 bases). Germline V gene lookup returns CDR1 SGDLS and CDR2 YYNGEE. Trimming took 0 bases from V and 8 from J, leaving 21 bases between them. The CDR3 is 17 residues long. This CDR3 is CASSVAIGLVGDDEQFF. For the CDR3, the DNA is TGTGCCAGCAGCGTAGCTATCGGTCTCGTGGGAGACGATGAGCAGTTCTTC.

The rearrangement links TRBV5-1 to TRBJ2-7; 11 bases align to TRBD2. This CDR3 is 18 amino acids long. CDR1 SGHRS and CDR2 YFSETQ come from the germline V gene. The J segment lost 2 bases and the V segment lost 1 base, leaving 11 bases of the junction unmatched. The chain's CDR3 is CASSLWALAGANAYEQYF. The CDR3 DNA sequence: TGCGCCAGCAGCTTGTGGGCACTAGCGGGAGCAAATGCCTACGAGCAGTACTTC.

V usage is TRBV9 and J usage is TRBJ1-1; D gene uncertain. The CDR3 is 15 residues long. V gave up 4 bases and J gave up 1 base, with 14 bases separating them. CDR1 is SGDLS and CDR2 is YYNGEE in the germline V gene. The CDR3 here is CASSLSGKENTEAFF. CDR3 DNA sequence: TGTGCCAGCAGCCTAAGCGGGAAAGAGAACACTGAAGCTTTCTTT.

This rearrangement joins TRBV15 to TRBJ2-5; D unresolved. Germline V gives CDR1 LNHNV, CDR2 YYDKDF (reference sequence). The CDR3 is 15 amino acids. Trimming pared 0 bases from V and 4 bases from J, leaving 12 bases between. CDR3 sequence (DNA): TGTGCCACCAGCAGAGATAGCCGGTCCTCAGAGACCCAGTACTTC. Residues: CATSRDSRSSETQYF. Together with reference TRBV15 and TRBJ2-5, the CDR3 gives the full variable domain: DAMVIQNPRYQVTQFGKPVTLSCSQTLNHNVMYWYQQKSSQAPKLLFHYYDKDFNNEADTPDNFQSRRPNTSFCFLDIRSPGLGDTAMYLCATSRDSRSSETQYFGPGTRLLVL.

In this sample, this clone turned up once. The chain employs TRBV5-4 and TRBJ2-7; 7 positions agree with TRBD2. Per germline, CDR1 SGHNT and CDR2 YYREEE (reference sequence). This CDR3 is 16 amino acids long. The J segment lost 2 bases and the V segment lost 4 bases, leaving 12 bases of the junction unmatched. CDR3 in amino acids: CASSPNELAAAYEQYF. Written as DNA, the CDR3 is TGTGCCAGCAGCCCGAACGAGCTAGCGGCTGCCTACGAGCAGTACTTC.

The chain is built from TRBV4-1 and TRBJ2-7, with D perhaps TRBD2 (5 bases). V lost 0 bases, J lost 6 bases, and 9 bases lay in between. CDR1 is MGHRA, CDR2 YSYEKL, per germline. The CDR3 sequence is 13 residues long. CDR3: CASSQEAAGEQYF. In nucleotides, the CDR3 is TGCGCCAGCAGCCAAGAAGCCGCGGGCGAGCAGTACTTC.

The gene calls are TRBV6-5 and TRBJ2-7; TRBD1 aligns across 11 bases. Per the germline V gene, CDR1 is MNHEY and CDR2 is SVGAGI. The CDR3 sequence is 14 residues long. Losses at the gene ends were 6 bases for V and 8 bases for J; bases not matched to a gene: 9. CDR3 in amino acids: CASRTIGTGGKQYF. For the CDR3, the DNA is TGTGCCAGCAGGACGATTGGGACAGGGGGTAAGCAGTACTTC.

The chain is built from TRBV5-1 and TRBJ2-3; perhaps TRBD1 as D (5 bases). The CDR3 length is 14 residues. V gave up 1 base and J gave up 5 bases, with 11 bases separating them. Germline V gene lookup returns CDR1 SGHRS and CDR2 YFSETQ. The DNA for the CDR3 is TGCGCCAGCAGCTTGTTCCAGGGCAGAGATACGCAGTATTTT. Translation: CASSLFQGRDTQYF.

The chain joins TRBV7-9 to TRBJ1-1; the D gene is possibly TRBD1 (6 bases). V was shortened by 5 bases and J by 1 base, with 14 bases between the two germline ends. CDR3 length: 15 residues. CDR1 is SEHNR and CDR2 is FQNEAQ in the germline V gene (reference sequence). CDR3 DNA: TGTGCCAGCAGCCATACGGACAGAGCGAACACTGAAGCTTTCTTT. Encoded protein: CASSHTDRANTEAFF. The whole variable domain, remainder taken from reference TRBV7-9 and TRBJ1-1, is DTGVSQNPRHKITKRGQNVTFRCDPISEHNRLYWYRQTLGQGPEFLTYFQNEAQLEKSRLLSDRFSAERPKGSFSTLEIQRTEQGDSAMYLCASSHTDRANTEAFFGQGTRLTVV.

This chain links TRBV5-1 with TRBJ2-3; TRBD2 aligns across 10 bases. Germline assignment: CDR1 SGHRS and CDR2 YFSETQ. The CDR3 contains 16 residues. The V gene end was trimmed by 0 bases and the J gene end by 8 bases; junction bases not matched to a gene: 9. CDR3 in amino acids: CASSLGTSGWSATQYF. The CDR3 DNA reads TGCGCCAGCAGCTTGGGGACTAGCGGATGGTCTGCTACGCAGTATTTT.

The chain uses TRBV2 and TRBJ2-7; possibly TRBD2 for D (5 bases). V was shortened by 5 bases and J by 2 bases, with 13 bases between the two germline ends. Germline CDR1 and CDR2: SNHLY and FYNNEI. This CDR3 is 14 amino acids long. The CDR3, as DNA: TGTGCCAGCAGTCGGCAGACCGGGGCCTACGAGCAGTACTTC. This sequence encodes CASSRQTGAYEQYF.

As to this clone: Other DNA sequences in the same sample also yield this CDR3. V and J are TRBV5-6 and TRBJ1-1; TRBD1 matches 8 bases. CDR1 SGHDT and CDR2 YYEEEE come from the germline V gene. The length of the CDR3 is 16 residues. V trimming: 3 bases; J trimming: 0 bases; junction bases outside the gene matches: 7. CDR3 in amino acids: CASSWGGTGLNTEAFF. The CDR3 DNA reads TGTGCCAGCAGCTGGGGGGGGACAGGACTGAACACTGAAGCTTTCTTT. Drawing the rest from reference TRBV5-6 and TRBJ1-1, the complete variable domain is DAGVTQSPTHLIKTRGQQVTLRCSPKSGHDTVSWYQQALGQGPQFIFQYYEEEERQRGNFPDRFSGHQFPNYSSELNVNALLLGDSALYLCASSWGGTGLNTEAFFGQGTRLTVV.

J is TRBJ2-3 and V is TRBV5-1; D is uncertain. The V gene lost 3 bases and the J gene lost 4 bases, with 15 bases spanning the gap. Germline CDR1 reads SGHRS; CDR2 reads YFSETQ. This CDR3 comprises 15 residues. The CDR3 loop is CASSSIAGVADTQYF. The DNA for the CDR3 is TGCGCCAGCAGCTCGATTGCCGGAGTGGCAGATACGCAGTATTTT.

The chain is built from TRBV19 and TRBJ2-7, with a tentative D call TRBD1 (6 bases). The length of the CDR3 is 17 residues. Trimming removed 5 bases at V and 5 bases at J, with 25 bases between. Germline V CDR1 and CDR2: LNHDA, SQIVND (reference sequence). CDR3 nucleotides: TGTGCCAGTAGTGGATTACAGGGTTTGGCCACCCTTAACGAGCAGTACTTC. Translated, it gives CASSGLQGLATLNEQYF.